These T cell receptor beta chains were read from a single sample in a study of tumor T cells in aggressive B-cell lymphoma. Assay used: immunoSEQ multiplex PCR; TCRdb lists only in-frame clones, some missing. This sample has around 1,700 clones, with about nine tenths found just once. Sequenced input: tumor tissue. The source is an adult with diffuse large B cell lymphoma. CDR3s include the opening cysteine and the closing phenylalanine or tryptophan. Each record gives: D gene, J gene, V gene, clone size, CDR3 DNA, CDR3 protein. The D gene is left open where the match is weak. The listing skips clone size in some rows; elsewhere it reads once, few, many or a size class.

-	TRBJ2-7	TRBV5-1	-	TGCGCCAGCAGCTTGGAGGGGCTCACCTACGAGCAGTACTTC	CASSLEGLTYEQYF
-	TRBJ2-4	TRBV9	-	TGTGCCAGCAGCGTAGGACAGGCGAACATTCAGTACTTC	CASSVGQANIQYF
TRBD2	TRBJ2-1	TRBV5-4	-	TGTGCCAGCAGCTCCCGGGGAGCGGGGGGGTACAATGAGCAGTTCTTC	CASSSRGAGGYNEQFF
TRBD2	TRBJ2-7	TRBV13	-	TGTGCCAGCAGCTTAAGAGCGGGGGCCTACGAGCAGTACTTC	CASSLRAGAYEQYF
TRBD1	TRBJ1-6	TRBV27	once	TGTGCCAGCAGTTCGGGACAGTCCTATAATTCACCCCTCCACTTT	CASSSGQSYNSPLHF
-	TRBJ2-1	TRBV7-9	-	TGTGCCAGCAGCTCGTTGGCCCCAGATGAGCAGTTCTTC	CASSSLAPDEQFF
-	TRBJ1-4	TRBV19	-	TGTGCCAGTAGTACCCTTACTGGAGGTAGGGAAAAACTGTTTTTT	CASSTLTGGREKLFF
-	TRBJ2-2	TRBV5-6	-	TGTGCCAGCAGCCCCCGGAACACCGGGGAGCTGTTTTTT	CASSPRNTGELFF
-	TRBJ2-5	TRBV9	-	TGTGCCAGCAGCCCCCGGGACTTGATCGGGGAGACCCAGTACTTC	CASSPRDLIGETQYF
-	TRBJ2-3	TRBV5-1	-	TGCGCCAGCAGCTTGGACGGGGTCGGCACAGATACGCAGTATTTT	CASSLDGVGTDTQYF
-	TRBJ2-7	TRBV7-9	-	TGTGCCAGCAGCCCGGGACTGCCCGGAACCTACGAGCAGTACTTC	CASSPGLPGTYEQYF
-	TRBJ2-7	TRBV4-1	-	TGCGCCAGCAGCCAAGAGACCCACCAGGGTTACGAGCAGTACTTC	CASSQETHQGYEQYF
TRBD2	TRBJ2-2	TRBV7-9	few	TGTGCCAGCAGCTTATACGGACTAGCGGGGGATTACACCGGGGAGCTGTTTTTT	CASSLYGLAGDYTGELFF
TRBD1	TRBJ2-3	TRBV18	-	TGCGCCAGCTCCCCGGGACAGGGTCTTTCCGATACGCAGTATTTT	CASSPGQGLSDTQYF
-	TRBJ2-5	TRBV7-9	-	TGTGCCAGCAGCACCGGGCCCAGGGAAGGAGAGACCCAGTACTTC	CASSTGPREGETQYF
-	TRBJ1-4	TRBV2	-	TGTGCCAGCAGTGAATATAACAGGCCTAATGAAAAACTGTTTTTT	CASSEYNRPNEKLFF
-	TRBJ1-3	TRBV5-1	-	TGCGCCAGCAGCTCCTCTGACAGTTACACCATATATTTT	CASSSSDSYTIYF
-	TRBJ2-1	TRBV7-9	-	TGTGCCAGCAGCCCCCTTGCGGACTCCTACAATGAGCAGTTCTTC	CASSPLADSYNEQFF
-	TRBJ2-3	TRBV10-3	-	TGTGCCATCAGTGATCAGGGGCCCCAGTATTTT	CAISDQGPQYF
TRBD2	TRBJ2-1	TRBV7-8	once	TGTGCCAGCAGCTTAGGGCTAGCGGGGGGACAAAGCCAGAGTGAGCAGTTCTTC	CASSLGLAGGQSQSEQFF
TRBD1	TRBJ2-6	TRBV28	-	TGTGCCAGCAGGGACGGGACAGTCTCTGGGGCCAACGTCCTGACTTTC	CASRDGTVSGANVLTF
-	TRBJ2-5	TRBV4-3	-	TGCGCCAGCAGCCCGCTTCTCACCTCCAGGGAGACCCAGTACTTC	CASSPLLTSRETQYF
-	TRBJ2-7	TRBV5-6	-	TGTGCCAGCAGCGCCCTAACCTACGAGCAGTACTTC	CASSALTYEQYF
-	TRBJ2-1	TRBV20-1	once	TGCAGTGCTAATTCCGATGAGCAGTTCTTC	CSANSDEQFF
TRBD1	TRBJ1-3	TRBV19	-	TGTGCCAGTAGCCCGGACAGGGGAGGAGAAAACACCATATATTTT	CASSPDRGGENTIYF
TRBD1	TRBJ1-1	TRBV18	-	TGTGCCAGCTCACCAGGGGACAGAGGCACTGAAGCTTTCTTT	CASSPGDRGTEAFF
-	TRBJ2-7	TRBV5-6	-	TGTGCCAGCAGCTTGGGGGCAGGGGCGTCCTACGAGCAGTACTTC	CASSLGAGASYEQYF
TRBD1	TRBJ1-5	TRBV2	-	TGTGCCAGCAGTCCCGGGACAGGGGATCAGCCCCAGCATTTT	CASSPGTGDQPQHF
-	TRBJ1-2	TRBV27	-	TGTGCCAGCAGGCGGGAGCTTGGGAGGTCCAACTATGGCTACACCTTC	CASRRELGRSNYGYTF
TRBD1	TRBJ2-7	TRBV13	few	TGTGCCAGCAGCTACAACAGGGGGCAGAAGGCCTACGAGCAGTACTTC	CASSYNRGQKAYEQYF
TRBD2	TRBJ2-1	TRBV7-9	-	TGTGCCAGCAGCGACGGACTAGACTATGAGCAGTTCTTC	CASSDGLDYEQFF
TRBD2	TRBJ2-1	TRBV18	-	TGTGCCAGCTCACCATCTAGCGGGGGGACCTCCTACAATGAGCAGTTCTTC	CASSPSSGGTSYNEQFF
-	TRBJ1-5	TRBV19	-	TGTGCCAGTAGCCTAATACAGGGTAATCAGCCCCAGCATTTT	CASSLIQGNQPQHF
TRBD1	TRBJ2-7	TRBV10-3	-	TGTGCCACCGAAGCCGATACAGGGGGCAACGAGCAGTACTTC	CATEADTGGNEQYF
-	TRBJ1-2	TRBV29-1	-	TGCAGCGTTGGAGGGAGTGGCTACACCTTC	CSVGGSGYTF